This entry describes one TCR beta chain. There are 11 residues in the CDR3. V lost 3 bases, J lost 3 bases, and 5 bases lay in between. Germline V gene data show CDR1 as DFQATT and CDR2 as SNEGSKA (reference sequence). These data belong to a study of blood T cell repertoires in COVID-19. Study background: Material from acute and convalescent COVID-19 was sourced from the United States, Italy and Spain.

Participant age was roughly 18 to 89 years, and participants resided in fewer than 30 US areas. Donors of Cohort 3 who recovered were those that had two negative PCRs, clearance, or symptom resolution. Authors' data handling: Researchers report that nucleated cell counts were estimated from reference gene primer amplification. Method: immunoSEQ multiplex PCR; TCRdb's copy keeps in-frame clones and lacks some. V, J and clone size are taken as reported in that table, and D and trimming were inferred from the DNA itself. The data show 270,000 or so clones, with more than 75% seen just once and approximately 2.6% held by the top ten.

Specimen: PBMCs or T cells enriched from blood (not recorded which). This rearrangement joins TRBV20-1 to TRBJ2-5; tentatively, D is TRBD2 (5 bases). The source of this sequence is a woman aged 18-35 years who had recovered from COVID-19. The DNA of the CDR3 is TGCAGTGCTAGCGGGGAAGAGACCCAGTACTTC. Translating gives CSASGEETQYF.